What follows are 5 T cell receptor beta chains derived from one specimen sequenced in a study of blood T cell repertoires in COVID-19. Profiling relied on immunoSEQ multiplex PCR, and the TCRdb table lists in-frame clones only, not all of them. Seen here are approximately 240,000 clones, under 90% observed once, and the top ten hold roughly 18%. What was sequenced was peripheral blood. The receptors shown here come from a woman aged 80 or over with active or convalescent COVID-19.

There are a few counts of this clone. The V gene is TRBV2, the J gene TRBJ2-1; 11 bases agree with TRBD1. The CDR3 is made up of 15 amino acids. Looked up from germline, CDR1 is SNHLY and CDR2 is FYNNEI. J gave up 8 bases and V 5 bases, and 8 bases lay outside the gene matches. In DNA form, the CDR3 reads TGTGCCAGCAGTCCCCGGGGGGACAGGGGGGATGAGCAGTTCTTC. Amino acid sequence: CASSPRGDRGDEQFF.

The chain links TRBV28 to TRBJ1-2, with 8 bases matching TRBD1. V dropped 7 bases and J dropped 7; count of bases not matched to a gene: 8. This CDR3 is 13 amino acids long. Germline V gives CDR1 MDHEN, CDR2 SYDVKM. DNA of the CDR3: TGTGCCAGCACCGTGGACAGGGAACGTGGCTACACCTTC. Translation: CASTVDRERGYTF.

The rearrangement joins TRBV20-1 to TRBJ2-1; 9 positions agree with TRBD2. CDR1 DFQATT and CDR2 SNEGSKA come from the germline V gene (reference sequence). The CDR3 is made up of 20 amino acids. J lost 4 bases, V lost 3 bases, and 22 bases had no gene match. The CDR3 here is CSASSKQRRVAGGQYNEQFF. The CDR3 DNA reads as TGCAGTGCTAGTTCCAAACAGAGAAGGGTGGCGGGGGGGCAATACAATGAGCAGTTCTTC.

This clone was counted only a few times. The J gene is TRBJ2-7, the V gene TRBV9; 10 nucleotides match TRBD2. This CDR3 comprises 15 residues. Germline V gene data show CDR1 as SGDLS and CDR2 as YYNGEE. V shed 0 bases and J 3 bases; nucleotides not matched to a gene: 3. In DNA form, the CDR3 reads TGTGCCAGCAGCGTAGAGGCTAGCGGGAGCTACGAGCAGTACTTC. Translating it yields CASSVEASGSYEQYF.

The chain employs TRBV28 and TRBJ1-2, with 7 bases fitting TRBD1. The CDR3 totals 15 residues. After removal of 5 bases from V and 4 bases from J, the junction contained 10 bases not matched to a gene. Germline-derived CDR1 and CDR2 are MDHEN and SYDVKM. CDR3 coding DNA: TGTGCCAGCAGTCAAGGGACAGCTAAGAGCTATGGCTACACCTTC. It encodes CASSQGTAKSYGYTF.